Sequencing of this T cell receptor beta chain was carried out in a study of shared clonotypes between healthy human individuals. Study overall: Researchers drew samples from two women and three men aged 18 to 49.

CDR1 SGHRS and CDR2 YFSETQ come from the germline V gene. Trimming stripped 3 bases from V and 2 bases from J, with 8 bases between. The CDR3 spans 14 residues. Around 32,000 T cell genomes (roughly 300 ng DNA) went into each PBMC replicate. Method: immunoSEQ multiplex PCR; TCRdb's copy keeps in-frame clones and lacks some. The sample yields hundreds of thousands of clones, around 81% seen once. This clone is a singleton in its sample. The sequenced sample was PBMCs. The clonotype comes from a woman aged 40 to 49 in good health. Some clones in this sample may be carry-over from other donors' samples. The chain combines TRBV5-1 with TRBJ1-4; D call uncertain. In DNA form, the CDR3 reads TGCGCCAGCAGCTCCGACAACACTAATGAAAAACTGTTTTTT. Its translation: CASSSDNTNEKLFF.